A single sample is the source of the 10 T cell receptor beta chains below, sequenced in a study of blood T cell repertoires in COVID-19. Assay: immunoSEQ multiplex PCR; the TCRdb copy retains only in-frame clones and omits some. Of 260,000 or so clones in the sample, about 80% were seen once. The sequencing sample was made of PBMCs or T cells enriched from blood (not recorded which). The receptors stem from a woman aged 35 to 49 who had been exposed to COVID-19.

The chain combines TRBV28 with TRBJ1-3, with TRBD1 identical over 10 bases. From germline, CDR1 is MDHEN and CDR2 SYDVKM. The CDR3 sequence is 18 residues long. V lost 6 bases and J lost 0; bases outside the gene matches: 11. The CDR3 sequence: CASSLGTGDPYSGNTIYF. CDR3 DNA sequence: TGTGCCAGCAGCTTAGGGACAGGGGACCCTTACTCTGGAAACACCATATATTTT. The variable domain in full, with the rest retrieved from reference TRBV28 and TRBJ1-3, is DVKVTQSSRYLVKRTGEKVFLECVQDMDHENMFWYRQDPGLGLRLIYFSYDVKMKEKGDIPEGYSVSREKKERFSLILESASTNQTSMYLCASSLGTGDPYSGNTIYFGEGSWLTVV.

The chain couples TRBV4-1 to TRBJ2-5; TRBD2 aligns across 13 bases. Per germline, CDR1 MGHRA and CDR2 YSYEKL. Trimming took 1 base from V and 5 from J; bases not matched to a gene: 16. The CDR3 contains 20 residues. CDR3 nucleotides: TGCGCCAGCAGCCAAGTGGTAGGACTAGCGGGGGACGGAGGTTTTGAGACCCAGTACTTC. Translating gives CASSQVVGLAGDGGFETQYF.

The gene calls are TRBV5-6 and TRBJ2-5, with TRBD2 as a possible D gene (5 bases). Germline values: CDR1 SGHDT, CDR2 YYEEEE. V was shortened by 4 bases and J by 0 bases, with 13 bases between the two germline ends. CDR3 size: 15 residues. Here the CDR3 reads CASSPGLAYQETQYF. DNA of the CDR3: TGTGCCAGCAGCCCCGGACTCGCCTACCAAGAGACCCAGTACTTC.

This chain joins TRBV7-2 and TRBJ1-2, with D possibly matching TRBD1 (5 bases). The V gene lost 0 bases and the J gene lost 4 bases, with 15 bases spanning the gap. There are 16 residues in the CDR3. The V gene's germline CDR1 is SGHTA and CDR2 FQGNSA. This CDR3 reads CASSLAGGRMGYGYTF. CDR3 nucleotides: TGTGCCAGCAGCTTAGCGGGGGGACGAATGGGCTATGGCTACACCTTC.

The DNA of the CDR3 is TGTGCCAGCAGTCCACCTGTAGCGGTGTACTACGAGCAGTACTTC. Translation gives CASSPPVAVYYEQYF. The chain links TRBV28 to TRBJ2-7, with D tentatively TRBD2 (6 bases). Trimming left V 5 bases short and J 3 bases short, with 17 bases between. The CDR3 is 15 amino acids. Germline V lookup: CDR1 MDHEN, CDR2 SYDVKM.

V and J are TRBV4-2 and TRBJ2-1, with 8 bases lining up with TRBD2. With 0 bases clipped from V and 4 bases from J, the junction kept 8 bases outside the gene matches. CDR1 LGHNA and CDR2 YNFKEQ come from the germline V gene. The CDR3 covers 17 residues. The CDR3 DNA reads as TGTGCCAGCAGCCAAGATCGAAGTAGCGGGGAATACAATGAGCAGTTCTTC. It encodes CASSQDRSSGEYNEQFF.

This sequence joins TRBV19 and TRBJ1-1; 7 bases fit TRBD1. Germline values: CDR1 LNHDA, CDR2 SQIVND (reference sequence). Trimming at V came to 5 bases and at J to 2 bases, leaving 5 bases not matched to a gene. The CDR3 contains 14 residues. The CDR3 sequence is CASSWGTENTEAFF. Written as DNA, the CDR3 is TGTGCCAGTAGTTGGGGGACAGAAAACACTGAAGCTTTCTTT.

The chain couples TRBV11-2 to TRBJ2-3, with 7 positions matching TRBD2. The CDR3 is made up of 14 amino acids. From germline, CDR1 is SGHAT and CDR2 FQNNGV. The J segment lost 5 bases and the V segment lost 3 bases, leaving 5 bases of the junction unmatched. CDR3 loop: CASSLNLAEDTQYF. CDR3 coding DNA: TGTGCCAGCAGCTTGAATCTAGCGGAAGATACGCAGTATTTT.

The chain carries TRBV5-4 and TRBJ2-7; 12 nucleotides match TRBD2. The CDR3 runs 15 residues. The junction had 8 bases not matched to a gene; V was cut back by 4 bases and J by 6 bases. CDR1 is SGHNT, CDR2 YYREEE, per germline (reference sequence). CDR3 DNA: TGTGCCAGCAGCCCTACTAGCGGGGGGTTTGGCGAGCAGTACTTC. This codes for CASSPTSGGFGEQYF.

The chain combines TRBV5-8 with TRBJ2-4; no firm D call. The CDR3 covers 11 residues. CDR1 SGHTS and CDR2 YDEGEE come from the germline V gene. V lost 9 bases and J lost 16, with 20 bases in between. CDR3 nucleotides: TGTGCCACCCCCGGTGAAGTCCGCACTTACTTC. Protein sequence: CATPGEVRTYF.